Each of the 20 T cell receptor beta chains below was sequenced from the same sample in a study of blood T cell repertoires in COVID-19. Profiled with immunoSEQ multiplex PCR; TCRdb holds only in-frame clones, not every one. The table includes around 190,000 clones, roughly nine tenths detected once. Input material: peripheral blood. These receptors were obtained from a man aged 18 to 29 who had recovered from COVID-19.

V usage is TRBV4-1 and J usage is TRBJ1-2, with 7 bases matching TRBD1. The trim removed 3 bases at V and 4 bases at J, leaving 17 bases unmatched. CDR3 length equals 18 residues. Per germline, CDR1 MGHRA and CDR2 YSYEKL. CDR3 DNA: TGCGCCAGCAGCCACGATAGGGGGACTGGGACAGTCGTCTATGGCTACACCTTC. Translated, it gives CASSHDRGTGTVVYGYTF.

V is TRBV11-2 and J is TRBJ2-5; 11 bases are shared with TRBD2. Germline trimming cut 4 bases from V and 1 base from J; bases unmatched to any gene: 11. This CDR3 region has 18 residues. Germline CDR1 reads SGHAT; CDR2 reads FQNNGV. CDR3 sequence reads: CASSSPLGLAGPQETQYF. The DNA for the CDR3 is TGTGCCAGCAGCTCACCGCTCGGACTAGCGGGCCCCCAAGAGACCCAGTACTTC.

This clone turned up a few times. The CDR3 DNA is TGTGCCATCAGTGAGTCCACCGGGACTAGCGAGCGAGGCTCCTACGAGCAGTACTTC. It codes for CAISESTGTSERGSYEQYF. The genes are TRBV10-3 and TRBJ2-7; 10 bases align to TRBD2. The CDR3 is made up of 19 amino acids. The germline V gene has CDR1 ENHRY and CDR2 SYGVKD. V lost 0 bases to trimming and J lost 0 bases; unmatched junction nucleotides: 11.

V gene TRBV5-1 combines with J gene TRBJ2-1, with D possibly being TRBD1 (5 bases). In germline, CDR1 is SGHRS, CDR2 YFSETQ. Trimming pared 4 bases from V and 7 bases from J, leaving 18 bases between. CDR3 size: 15 residues. CDR3 loop: CASSPLGDTRNEQFF. CDR3 nucleotides: TGCGCCAGCAGCCCTCTAGGGGATACCAGGAATGAGCAGTTCTTC.

The chain employs TRBV9 and TRBJ2-5, with 7 positions matching TRBD2. From germline, CDR1 is SGDLS and CDR2 YYNGEE. Losses at the gene ends were 0 bases for V and 1 base for J; bases not matched to a gene: 3. CDR3 size: 15 residues. The chain's CDR3 is CASSVDGRSQETQYF. The CDR3 DNA is TGTGCCAGCAGCGTAGACGGGAGGAGCCAAGAGACCCAGTACTTC.

The chain recombines TRBV19 with TRBJ2-1, with 7 nucleotides matching TRBD1. This CDR3 comprises 14 residues. From germline, CDR1 is LNHDA and CDR2 SQIVND (reference sequence). The ends lost 9 bases at V and 2 bases at J; junction bases unmatched: 7. The DNA of the CDR3 is TGTGCCAGCGCGAGGGACAGTGCCTACAATGAGCAGTTCTTC. This encodes CASARDSAYNEQFF.

The sample holds a few counts of this clone. The chain employs TRBV19 and TRBJ2-7, with 7 nucleotides matching TRBD2. Germline CDR1 LNHDA, CDR2 SQIVND (reference sequence). V shed 4 bases, J shed 3 bases, and the junction held 9 bases outside the gene matches. The CDR3 covers 15 residues. The CDR3 region is CASSTGQGLIYEQYF. CDR3 DNA: TGTGCCAGTAGTACCGGTCAGGGACTAATCTACGAGCAGTACTTC.

The V call is TRBV5-1, the J call TRBJ1-1; TRBD1 aligns across 10 bases. The ends lost 4 bases at V and 3 bases at J; junction bases unmatched: 3. Germline CDR1 and CDR2: SGHRS and YFSETQ. This CDR3 contains 14 residues. The CDR3 bases are TGCGCCAGCAGCAGGGACAGGGGACACACTGAAGCTTTCTTT. Protein sequence: CASSRDRGHTEAFF.

The chain joins TRBV28 to TRBJ1-5; D might be TRBD1 (5 bases). V shed 5 bases and J shed 5 bases, with 16 bases lying between them. CDR3 length equals 15 residues. In germline, CDR1 is MDHEN, CDR2 SYDVKM. The CDR3 spells CASSPCQGVDQPQHF. The CDR3 bases are TGTGCCAGCAGTCCCTGCCAGGGTGTGGATCAGCCCCAGCATTTT.

This chain links TRBV2 with TRBJ2-5; no firm D call. Germline assignment: CDR1 SNHLY and CDR2 FYNNEI. The CDR3 totals 11 residues. Trimming shortened V by 6 bases and J by 5 bases, and 7 bases separated the two germline ends. The CDR3 nucleotides are TGTGCCAGCAGGCTAAGTGAGACCCAGTACTTC. Amino acids: CASRLSETQYF.

V usage is TRBV2 and J usage is TRBJ2-2; 7 bases align to TRBD1. Germline CDR1 reads SNHLY; CDR2 reads FYNNEI. This CDR3 comprises 14 residues. The junction had 2 bases not matched to a gene; V was cut back by 5 bases and J by 2 bases. CDR3 sequence (DNA): TGTGCCAGCAGTAGACAGGGTAACACCGGGGAGCTGTTTTTT. This gives the protein CASSRQGNTGELFF.

The rearrangement uses TRBV27 and TRBJ1-2; possibly TRBD1 for D (6 bases). CDR1 is MNHEY and CDR2 is SMNVEV in the germline V gene (reference sequence). There are 15 residues in the CDR3. V dropped 6 bases and J dropped 3 bases, with 17 bases sitting between them. In DNA, the CDR3 is TGTGCCAGCAGCCCCTCGCCTACAGGGTACTATGGCTACACCTTC. Translated: CASSPSPTGYYGYTF.

The chain couples TRBV7-2 to TRBJ1-1, with a possible D match to TRBD1 (6 bases). The germline V gene has CDR1 SGHTA and CDR2 FQGNSA. This CDR3 spans 15 amino acids. With 5 bases removed from V and 1 base from J, the gap between germline ends came to 14 bases. DNA for the CDR3: TGTGCCAGCAGCAAATTCTCGACAGGGAACACTGAAGCTTTCTTT. Translating gives CASSKFSTGNTEAFF.

This chain connects TRBV6-5 to TRBJ1-5, with D possibly matching TRBD1 (5 bases). The CDR3 is 13 amino acids. Germline CDR1 MNHEY, CDR2 SVGAGI. V lost 2 bases and J 4 bases, leaving 6 bases between the germline ends. CDR3 coding DNA: TGTGCCAGCAGTTACGGGGCGAATCAGCCCCAGCATTTT. Its translation is CASSYGANQPQHF.

The CDR3 loop is CATSRPLGQGERWNTEAFF. CDR3 nucleotides: TGTGCCACCAGCAGACCCCTTGGACAGGGCGAGAGGTGGAACACTGAAGCTTTCTTT. The chain combines TRBV15 with TRBJ1-1, with 8 bases identical to TRBD1. The V gene end was trimmed by 2 bases and the J gene end by 1 base; junction bases not matched to a gene: 15. There are 19 residues in the CDR3. Germline V gives CDR1 LNHNV, CDR2 YYDKDF (reference sequence).

This clone was detected a few times. The chain links TRBV27 to TRBJ2-3; no reliable D call. V shed 8 bases and J shed 11 bases, with 20 bases lying between them. Germline CDR1 and CDR2: MNHEY and SMNVEV (reference sequence). CDR3 length equals 13 residues. CDR3 amino acids: CASFYPGALRQYF. Here the CDR3 DNA reads TGTGCCAGCTTCTACCCCGGAGCCCTTAGGCAGTATTTT.

The CDR3: CASRRAGGAIYGYTF. The CDR3 region has the DNA TGTGCCAGCCGGAGGGCAGGGGGCGCGATCTATGGCTACACCTTC. This sequence joins TRBV7-2 and TRBJ1-2, with TRBD1 identical over 8 bases. With 8 bases clipped from V and 4 bases from J, the junction kept 12 bases outside the gene matches. CDR1 is SGHTA, CDR2 FQGNSA, per germline. The CDR3 length is 15 residues.

CDR3 sequence reads: CASGGSPYGYTF. The CDR3 nucleotides are TGTGCCTCGGGGGGGAGCCCATATGGCTACACCTTC. The V and J genes are TRBV10-3 and TRBJ1-2; possible D gene TRBD1, 5 bases. The V gene lost 11 bases and the J gene lost 5 bases, with 15 bases spanning the gap. The CDR3 runs to 12 residues. In germline, CDR1 is ENHRY, CDR2 SYGVKD.

J is TRBJ1-2 and V is TRBV18, with 7 bases matching TRBD1. V lost 3 bases and J lost 7; bases outside the gene matches: 11. The CDR3 extends over 15 amino acids. Germline V gene lookup returns CDR1 KGHSH and CDR2 LQKENI. The CDR3 DNA reads as TGTGCCAGCTCACCCCTCTCCGACAGGGTCCGTGGCTACACCTTC. Residues: CASSPLSDRVRGYTF.

This clone was counted once. The chain employs TRBV6-5 and TRBJ2-2, with D uncertain. The V end lost 2 bases, the J end lost 7 bases, and 8 bases lay between the germline ends. From germline, CDR1 is MNHEY and CDR2 SVGAGI. The CDR3 sequence is 13 residues long. CDR3 sequence: CASSYGGIGELFF. CDR3 nucleotide sequence: TGTGCCAGCAGTTACGGCGGCATCGGGGAGCTGTTTTTT.